The 20 T cell receptor beta chains in this list originate from one sample, sequenced in a study of control samples from healthy donors and cancer patients. The protocol was immunoSEQ multiplex PCR, while the TCRdb copy is restricted to in-frame clones and leaves out a portion. This table has 45,000 to 70,000 clones, around 93% appearing once. Sequenced material: PBMCs. All receptors derive from a young man with colorectal cancer.

The V call is TRBV4-2, the J call TRBJ2-1, with TRBD2 matching 14 bases. The CDR3 loop spans 23 amino acids. CDR1 and CDR2 from the germline V gene are LGHNA and YNFKEQ. With V trimmed by 4 bases and J by 1 base, 21 bases remained unmatched. The CDR3 nucleotides read TGTGCCAGCAGCCCGAGGTCCCAGGGGGTCCCGGGACTAGCGGGGGTTTCCTACAATGAGCAGTTCTTC. It encodes CASSPRSQGVPGLAGVSYNEQFF.

V is TRBV18 and J is TRBJ1-4; 9 bases line up with TRBD1. Germline CDR1 and CDR2: KGHSH and LQKENI. The CDR3 contains 15 residues. Unmatched junction bases numbered 8, after V lost 4 bases and J lost 8 bases. DNA for the CDR3: TGTGCCAGCTCACGTTACCGGGACAGGGACGAAAAACTGTTTTTT. Its translation is CASSRYRDRDEKLFF.

The V and J genes are TRBV19 and TRBJ1-1; D not resolved. V was cut by 7 bases and J by 1 base, with 10 bases left in between. CDR1 LNHDA and CDR2 SQIVND come from the germline V gene (reference sequence). This CDR3 is built from 13 residues. DNA of the CDR3: TGTGCCAGTATGCCCAAGGGGAACACTGAAGCTTTCTTT. Amino acid sequence: CASMPKGNTEAFF.

The gene calls are TRBV7-2 and TRBJ2-1; D remains unclear. CDR1 SGHTA and CDR2 FQGNSA come from the germline V gene. This CDR3 is 14 amino acids long. Between the trimmed V and J ends, which lost 7 bases and 4 bases, there was a span of 14 bases. The CDR3 here is CASTSPDDYNEQFF. The CDR3 DNA sequence: TGTGCCAGCACCTCACCGGACGATTACAATGAGCAGTTCTTC.

This clone was observed a handful of times. V is TRBV3-1 (or the pseudogene TRBV3-2) and J is TRBJ1-2; TRBD1 matches 7 bases. The CDR3 loop spans 14 amino acids. The junction had 11 bases not matched to a gene; V was cut back by 5 bases and J by 8 bases. Germline V gene lookup returns CDR1 LGHDT and CDR2 YNNKEL (reference sequence). CDR3 amino acids: CASSFRQGGGGYTF. CDR3 bases: TGTGCCAGCAGCTTCCGGCAGGGGGGTGGAGGCTACACCTTC.

J is TRBJ1-1 and V is TRBV9; 8 bases align to TRBD1. CDR3 length equals 15 residues. V gave up 4 bases and J gave up 0 bases; unmatched junction bases: 5. The V gene's germline CDR1 is SGDLS and CDR2 YYNGEE. This CDR3 reads CASSTSGGMNTEAFF. In DNA form, the CDR3 reads TGTGCCAGCAGCACCTCAGGGGGCATGAACACTGAAGCTTTCTTT.

This chain joins TRBV10-2 and TRBJ2-7; no definite D call. Germline CDR1 WSHSY, CDR2 SAAADI. V lost 4 bases, J lost 2 bases, and 15 bases lay in between. The CDR3 contains 15 residues. The CDR3 reads CASSGPEARTYEQYV. Written as DNA, the CDR3 is TGCGCCAGCAGTGGGCCCGAGGCCCGTACCTACGAGCAGTACGTC.

The V gene is TRBV12-3 or TRBV12-4, the J gene TRBJ2-2; D is ambiguous. The CDR3 totals 12 residues. V was pared by 2 bases and J by 6 bases, with 4 bases between. In DNA, the CDR3 is TGTGCCAGCAGTTTAAGGGCCGGGGAGCTGTTTTTT. This encodes CASSLRAGELFF.

The chain uses TRBV24-1 and TRBJ2-2; maybe TRBD2 (6 bases). The V gene lost 6 bases and the J gene lost 1 base, with 14 bases spanning the gap. The CDR3 is 16 amino acids. The germline V gene has CDR1 KGHDR and CDR2 SFDVKD. CDR3 in DNA: TGTGCCACCAGTACTAGGGAGGTTTGGAACACCGGGGAGCTGTTTTTT. Amino acids: CATSTREVWNTGELFF.

The chain is built from TRBV24-1 and TRBJ2-3; 8 bases agree with TRBD2. This CDR3 contains 18 residues. After removal of 0 bases from V and 2 bases from J, the junction contained 9 bases not matched to a gene. The V gene's germline CDR1 is KGHDR and CDR2 SFDVKD. The CDR3 loop reads CATSDLQSGRGATDTQYF. In nucleotides, the CDR3 is TGTGCCACCAGTGATTTGCAATCGGGGCGGGGGGCCACAGATACGCAGTATTTT.

V is TRBV15 and J is TRBJ2-3, with 9 bases identical to TRBD2. This CDR3 spans 16 amino acids. V shed 0 bases, J shed 7 bases, and the junction held 8 bases outside the gene matches. Germline CDR1 reads LNHNV; CDR2 reads YYDKDF (reference sequence). CDR3: CATSRDQAGGPNTQYF. In DNA, the CDR3 is TGTGCCACCAGCAGAGATCAGGCGGGGGGGCCGAATACGCAGTATTTT.

This chain uses TRBV5-5 with TRBJ2-6, with 8 positions matching TRBD1. V dropped 2 bases and J dropped 0; count of bases not matched to a gene: 10. The CDR3 has 19 amino acids. The germline gives CDR1 SGHKS, CDR2 YYEKEE (reference sequence). CDR3 in amino acids: CASSFGRGPQPSGANVLTF. In DNA, the CDR3 is TGTGCCAGCAGCTTCGGCAGGGGGCCTCAACCCTCTGGGGCCAACGTCCTGACTTTC.

The table lists this clone with a few counts. This chain links TRBV4-3 with TRBJ1-5; D not resolved. V lost 1 base and J lost 6, with 13 bases in between. Looked up from germline, CDR1 is LGHNA and CDR2 is YSLEER. The CDR3 covers 15 residues. The DNA of the CDR3 is TGCGCCAGCAGCCAAGTTCTGGCAGATGGTCAGCCCCAGCATTTT. This translates into CASSQVLADGQPQHF.

In this sample, this clone turned up once. This chain uses TRBV2 with TRBJ1-1; 7 bases are a match to TRBD1. Germline V gene lookup returns CDR1 SNHLY and CDR2 FYNNEI. Trimming removed 5 bases from V and 1 base from J; junction bases left unmatched: 10. The CDR3 has 16 amino acids. The DNA of the CDR3 is TGTGCCAGCAGTACAGGGGCGAGAGCTCGGAACACTGAAGCTTTCTTT. Protein product: CASSTGARARNTEAFF.

The V and J genes are TRBV4-1 and TRBJ1-1, with D unclear. Germline V gene lookup returns CDR1 MGHRA and CDR2 YSYEKL. The length of the CDR3 is 14 residues. V was shortened by 4 bases and J by 2 bases, with 11 bases between the two germline ends. In DNA form, the CDR3 reads TGCGCCAGCAGCCTAATAATGGGAAACACTGAAGCTTTCTTT. Protein: CASSLIMGNTEAFF.

The gene calls are TRBV10-2 and TRBJ1-2; 7 nucleotides agree with TRBD1. With V trimmed by 7 bases and J by 5 bases, 1 base remained unmatched. CDR3 length: 11 residues. The germline V gene encodes CDR1 WSHSY and CDR2 SAAADI. CDR3 loop: CASMGQYGYTF. The CDR3, as DNA: TGCGCCAGCATGGGACAGTATGGCTACACCTTC.

The chain recombines TRBV11-2 with TRBJ2-5; D is possibly TRBD1 (5 bases). Per germline, CDR1 SGHAT and CDR2 FQNNGV. V lost 5 bases and J 4 bases, leaving 20 bases between the germline ends. The CDR3 runs 16 residues. CDR3 sequence (DNA): TGTGCCAGCAGCCCGCCCCCTCGCAGGGTAGGAGAGACCCAGTACTTC. Protein product: CASSPPPRRVGETQYF.

The genes are TRBV5-4 and TRBJ1-1; TRBD1 aligns across 11 bases. The CDR3 contains 15 residues. Looked up from germline, CDR1 is SGHNT and CDR2 is YYREEE (reference sequence). With V trimmed by 4 bases and J by 10 bases, 12 bases remained unmatched. The DNA of the CDR3 is TGTGCCAGCAGCCGGGGGAAGGACAGGGGGCTTGTAGCTTTCTTT. Translating it yields CASSRGKDRGLVAFF.

V is TRBV5-6 and J is TRBJ1-2, with D unresolved. The germline CDR1 and CDR2 sequences are SGHDT and YYEEEE. The V end was cut by 2 bases, the J end by 3 bases, with 8 bases between. This CDR3 comprises 13 residues. The CDR3 region has the DNA TGTGCCAGCAGCTTTGAGTTGGACTATGGCTACACCTTC. It translates to CASSFELDYGYTF.

J is TRBJ1-2 and V is TRBV6-1; 8 bases match TRBD1. Germline values: CDR1 MNHNS, CDR2 SASEGT. CDR3 length: 16 residues. The junction had 8 bases not matched to a gene; V was cut back by 2 bases and J by 3 bases. The CDR3, as DNA: TGTGCCAGCAGTGAAATTGGACAGGGTAGTGACTATGGCTACACCTTC. Amino acid sequence: CASSEIGQGSDYGYTF.